This T cell receptor (beta chain) was recorded in a study of CD8 T cells in Susac syndrome. Trimming removed 2 bases from V and 1 base from J; junction bases left unmatched: 4. Per germline, CDR1 LGHDT and CDR2 YNNKEL (reference sequence). This CDR3 comprises 15 residues. Random hexamers were used to reverse transcribe an amount of about 0.5 to 1 ug RNA. Each CDR3 protein is one row after TCRdb ran MiXCR on the immunoSEQ multiplex PCR reads. The data hold a few hundred thousand distinct CDR3 sequences, with roughly 94% observed a single time. Sequenced input: CD4+ T cells from PBMCs. This receptor was taken from a human donor with multiple sclerosis. The rearrangement links TRBV3-1 to TRBJ1-1, with 7 bases lining up with TRBD1. For the CDR3, the DNA is TGTGCCAGCAGCCAAACAGGGGAAGGGAACACTGAAGCTTTCTTT. Translating gives CASSQTGEGNTEAFF.